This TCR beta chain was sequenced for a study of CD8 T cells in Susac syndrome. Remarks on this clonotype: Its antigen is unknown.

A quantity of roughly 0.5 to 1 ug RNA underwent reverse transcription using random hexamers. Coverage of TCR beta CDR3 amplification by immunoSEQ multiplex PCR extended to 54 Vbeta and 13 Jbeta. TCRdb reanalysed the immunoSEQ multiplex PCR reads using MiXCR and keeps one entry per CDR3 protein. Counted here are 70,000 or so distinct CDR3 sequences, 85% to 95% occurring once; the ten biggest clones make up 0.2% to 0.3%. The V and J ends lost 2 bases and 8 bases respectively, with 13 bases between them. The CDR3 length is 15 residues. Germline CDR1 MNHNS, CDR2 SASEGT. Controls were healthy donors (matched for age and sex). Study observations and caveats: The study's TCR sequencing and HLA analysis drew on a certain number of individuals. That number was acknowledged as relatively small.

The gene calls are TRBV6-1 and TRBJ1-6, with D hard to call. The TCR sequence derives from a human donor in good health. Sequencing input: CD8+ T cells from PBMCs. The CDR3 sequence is CASSEWQLEDSPLHF. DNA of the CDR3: TGTGCCAGCAGTGAATGGCAACTAGAAGATTCACCCCTCCACTTT.